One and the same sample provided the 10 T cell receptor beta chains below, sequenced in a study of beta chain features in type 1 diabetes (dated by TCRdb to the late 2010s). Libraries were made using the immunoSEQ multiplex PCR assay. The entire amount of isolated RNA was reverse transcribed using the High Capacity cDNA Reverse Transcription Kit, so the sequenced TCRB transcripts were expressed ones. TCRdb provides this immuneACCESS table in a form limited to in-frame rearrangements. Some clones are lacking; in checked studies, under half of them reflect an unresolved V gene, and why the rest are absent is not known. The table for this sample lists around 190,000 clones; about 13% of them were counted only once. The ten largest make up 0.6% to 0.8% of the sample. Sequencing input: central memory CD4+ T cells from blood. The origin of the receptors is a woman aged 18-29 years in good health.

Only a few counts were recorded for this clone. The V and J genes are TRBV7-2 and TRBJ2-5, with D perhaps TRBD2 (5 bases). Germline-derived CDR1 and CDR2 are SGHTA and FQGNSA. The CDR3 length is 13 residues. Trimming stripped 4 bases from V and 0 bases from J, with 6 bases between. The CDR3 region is CASSSGNQETQYF. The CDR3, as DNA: TGTGCCAGCAGCTCCGGGAACCAAGAGACCCAGTACTTC.

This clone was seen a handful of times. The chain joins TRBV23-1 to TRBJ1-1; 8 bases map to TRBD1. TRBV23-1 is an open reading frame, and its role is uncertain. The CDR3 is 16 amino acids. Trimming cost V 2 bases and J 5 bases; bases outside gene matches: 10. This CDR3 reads CASSQPLDRGTTEAFF. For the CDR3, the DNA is TGCGCCAGCAGTCAACCTTTAGACAGGGGAACTACTGAAGCTTTCTTT.

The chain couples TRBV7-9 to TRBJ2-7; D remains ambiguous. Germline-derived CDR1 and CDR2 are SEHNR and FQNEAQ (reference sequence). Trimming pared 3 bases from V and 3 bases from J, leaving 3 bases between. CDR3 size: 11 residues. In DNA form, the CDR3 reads TGTGCCAGCAGCTTCCGCTACGAGCAGTACTTC. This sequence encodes CASSFRYEQYF. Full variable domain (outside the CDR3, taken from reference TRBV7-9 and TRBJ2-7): DTGVSQNPRHKITKRGQNVTFRCDPISEHNRLYWYRQTLGQGPEFLTYFQNEAQLEKSRLLSDRFSAERPKGSFSTLEIQRTEQGDSAMYLCASSFRYEQYFGPGTRLTVT.

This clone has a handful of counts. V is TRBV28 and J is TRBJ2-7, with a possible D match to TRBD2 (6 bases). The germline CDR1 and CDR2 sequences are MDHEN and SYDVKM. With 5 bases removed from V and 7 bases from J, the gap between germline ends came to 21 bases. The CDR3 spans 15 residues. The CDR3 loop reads CASSDPTRRAREQYF. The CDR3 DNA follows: TGTGCCAGCAGTGACCCCACGAGGAGGGCCCGAGAGCAGTACTTC. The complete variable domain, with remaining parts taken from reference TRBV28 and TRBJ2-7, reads DVKVTQSSRYLVKRTGEKVFLECVQDMDHENMFWYRQDPGLGLRLIYFSYDVKMKEKGDIPEGYSVSREKKERFSLILESASTNQTSMYLCASSDPTRRAREQYFGPGTRLTVT.

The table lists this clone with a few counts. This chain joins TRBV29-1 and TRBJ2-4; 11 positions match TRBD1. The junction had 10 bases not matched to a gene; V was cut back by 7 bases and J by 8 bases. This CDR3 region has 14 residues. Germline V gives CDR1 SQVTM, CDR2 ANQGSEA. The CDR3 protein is CSARGTGGRDIQYF. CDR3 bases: TGCAGCGCGCGAGGGACAGGGGGGCGGGACATTCAGTACTTC.

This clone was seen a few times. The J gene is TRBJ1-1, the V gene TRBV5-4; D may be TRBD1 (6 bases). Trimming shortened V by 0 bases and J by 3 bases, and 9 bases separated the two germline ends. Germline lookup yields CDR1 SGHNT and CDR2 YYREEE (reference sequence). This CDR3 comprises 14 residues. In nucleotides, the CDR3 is TGTGCCAGCAGCTTGGAACAGGGCCACACTGAAGCTTTCTTT. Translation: CASSLEQGHTEAFF.

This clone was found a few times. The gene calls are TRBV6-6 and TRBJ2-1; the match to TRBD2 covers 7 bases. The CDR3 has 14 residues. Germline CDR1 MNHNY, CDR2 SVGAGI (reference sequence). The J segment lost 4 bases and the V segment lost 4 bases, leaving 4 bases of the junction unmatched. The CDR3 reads CASSSWEGYNEQFF. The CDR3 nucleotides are TGTGCCAGCAGTTCATGGGAGGGATACAATGAGCAGTTCTTC.

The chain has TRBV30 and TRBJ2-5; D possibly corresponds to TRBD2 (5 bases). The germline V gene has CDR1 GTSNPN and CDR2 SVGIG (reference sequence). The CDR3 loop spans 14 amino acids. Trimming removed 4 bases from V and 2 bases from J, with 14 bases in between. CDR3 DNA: TGTGCCTGGACCCCCCGGGGTCTACAAGAGACCCAGTACTTC. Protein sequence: CAWTPRGLQETQYF. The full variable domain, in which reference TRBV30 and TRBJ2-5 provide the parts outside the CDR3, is SQTIHQWPATLVQPVGSPLSLECTVEGTSNPNLYWYRQAAGRGLQLLFYSVGIGQISSEVPQNLSASRPQDRQFILSSKKLLLSDSGFYLCAWTPRGLQETQYFGPGTRLLVL.

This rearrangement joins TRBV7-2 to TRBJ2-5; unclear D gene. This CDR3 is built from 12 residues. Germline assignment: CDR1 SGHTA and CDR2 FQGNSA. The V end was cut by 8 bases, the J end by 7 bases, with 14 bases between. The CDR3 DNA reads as TGTGCCAGCGAATTAGTTGCAGGGACCCAGTACTTC. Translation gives CASELVAGTQYF.

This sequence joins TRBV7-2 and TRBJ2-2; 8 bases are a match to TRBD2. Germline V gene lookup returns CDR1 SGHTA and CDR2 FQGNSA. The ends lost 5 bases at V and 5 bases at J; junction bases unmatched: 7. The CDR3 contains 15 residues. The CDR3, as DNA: TGTGCCAGCAGCACGCGACTAGCGAGTACCGGGGAGCTGTTTTTT. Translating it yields CASSTRLASTGELFF.